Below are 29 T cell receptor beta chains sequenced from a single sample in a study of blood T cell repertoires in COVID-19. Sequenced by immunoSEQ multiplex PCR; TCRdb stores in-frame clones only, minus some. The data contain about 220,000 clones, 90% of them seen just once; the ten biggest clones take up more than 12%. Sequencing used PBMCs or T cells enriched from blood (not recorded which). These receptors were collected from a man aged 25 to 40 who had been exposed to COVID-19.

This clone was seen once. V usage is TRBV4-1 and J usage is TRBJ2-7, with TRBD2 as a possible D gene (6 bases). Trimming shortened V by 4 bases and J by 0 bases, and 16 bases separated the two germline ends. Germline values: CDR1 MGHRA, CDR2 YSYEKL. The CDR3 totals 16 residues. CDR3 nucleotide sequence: TGCGCCAGCAGCCCAGCCCCCGGGGGTCCCTCCTACGAGCAGTACTTC. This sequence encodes CASSPAPGGPSYEQYF.

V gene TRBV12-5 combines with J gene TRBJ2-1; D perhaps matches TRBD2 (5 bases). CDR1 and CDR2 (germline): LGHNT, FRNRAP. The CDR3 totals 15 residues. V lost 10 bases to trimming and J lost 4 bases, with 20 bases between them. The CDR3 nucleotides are TGTGCTACCGAAATGGACTTCCAGGCGTACAATGAGCAGTTCTTC. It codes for CATEMDFQAYNEQFF. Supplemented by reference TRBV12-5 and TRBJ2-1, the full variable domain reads DARVTQTPRHKVTEMGQEVTMRCQPILGHNTVFWYRQTMMQGLELLAYFRNRAPLDDSGMPKDRFSAEMPDATLATLKIQPSEPRDSAVYFCATEMDFQAYNEQFFGPGTRLTVL.

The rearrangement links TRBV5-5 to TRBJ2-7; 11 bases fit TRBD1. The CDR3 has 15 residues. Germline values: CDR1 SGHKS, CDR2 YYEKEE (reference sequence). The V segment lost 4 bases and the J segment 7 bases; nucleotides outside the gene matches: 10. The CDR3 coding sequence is TGTGCCAGCAGCCCGCCTACGGACAGGGGGCGGGAGCAGTACTTC. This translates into CASSPPTDRGREQYF.

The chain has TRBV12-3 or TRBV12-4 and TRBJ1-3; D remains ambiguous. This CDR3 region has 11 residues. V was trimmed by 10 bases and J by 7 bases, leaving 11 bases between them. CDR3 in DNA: TGTGCCACCGGTGTTAGTAACACCATATATTTT. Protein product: CATGVSNTIYF.

CDR3: CASGRYGDRESTANEKLFF. The DNA of the CDR3 is TGTGCCAGCGGCAGATACGGGGACAGGGAATCTACGGCTAATGAAAAACTGTTTTTT. This chain links TRBV6-4 with TRBJ1-4; TRBD1 matches at 9 bases. Germline loops: CDR1 MRHNA, CDR2 SNTAGT. V was pared by 8 bases and J by 3 bases, with 19 bases of the junction left unmatched. The CDR3 has 19 amino acids.

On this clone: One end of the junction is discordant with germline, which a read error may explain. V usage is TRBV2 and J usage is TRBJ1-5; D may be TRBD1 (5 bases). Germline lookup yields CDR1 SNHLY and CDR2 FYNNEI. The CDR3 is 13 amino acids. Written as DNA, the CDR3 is TGTGCCTGCAGTGTTGGAGGGGTTCAGCCCCAGCATTTT. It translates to CACSVGGVQPQHF.

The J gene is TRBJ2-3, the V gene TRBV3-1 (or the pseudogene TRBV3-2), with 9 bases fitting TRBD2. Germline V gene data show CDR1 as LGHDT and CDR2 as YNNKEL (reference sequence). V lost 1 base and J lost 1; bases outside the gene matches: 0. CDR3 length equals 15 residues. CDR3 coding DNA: TGTGCCAGCAGCCAAGGACTAGCGGGCACAGATACGCAGTATTTT. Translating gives CASSQGLAGTDTQYF.

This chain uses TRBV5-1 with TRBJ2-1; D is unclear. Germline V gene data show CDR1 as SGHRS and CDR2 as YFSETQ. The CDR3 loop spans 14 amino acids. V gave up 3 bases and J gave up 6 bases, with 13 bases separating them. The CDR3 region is CASSSSEVVNEQFF. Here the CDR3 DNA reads TGCGCCAGCAGCTCCAGCGAGGTTGTCAATGAGCAGTTCTTC.

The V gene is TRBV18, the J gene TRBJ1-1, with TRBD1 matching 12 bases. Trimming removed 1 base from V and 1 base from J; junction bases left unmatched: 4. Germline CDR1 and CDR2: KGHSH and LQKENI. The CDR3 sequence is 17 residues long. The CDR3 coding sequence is TGTGCCAGCTCACCACTGGGACAGGGGGCGCAGAACACTGAAGCTTTCTTT. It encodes CASSPLGQGAQNTEAFF.

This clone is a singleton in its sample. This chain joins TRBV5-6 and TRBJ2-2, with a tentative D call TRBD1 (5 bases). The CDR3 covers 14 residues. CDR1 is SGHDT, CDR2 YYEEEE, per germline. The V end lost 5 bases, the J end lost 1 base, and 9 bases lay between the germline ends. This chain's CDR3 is CASSPTGNTGELFF. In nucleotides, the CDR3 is TGTGCCAGCAGTCCTACAGGGAACACCGGGGAGCTGTTTTTT.

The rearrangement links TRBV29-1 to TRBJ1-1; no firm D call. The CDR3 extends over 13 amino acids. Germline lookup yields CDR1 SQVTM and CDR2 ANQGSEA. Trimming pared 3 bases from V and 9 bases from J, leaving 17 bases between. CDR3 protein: CSVETRATLKAFF. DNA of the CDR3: TGCAGCGTTGAGACGCGGGCCACTCTTAAAGCTTTCTTT.

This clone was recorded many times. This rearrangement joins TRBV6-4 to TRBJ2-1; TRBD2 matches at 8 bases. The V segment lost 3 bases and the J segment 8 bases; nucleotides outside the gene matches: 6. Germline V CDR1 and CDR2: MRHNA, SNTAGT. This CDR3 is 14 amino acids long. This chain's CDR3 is CASSDSGEGHEQFF. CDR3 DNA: TGTGCCAGCAGTGATAGCGGGGAAGGGCATGAGCAGTTCTTC.

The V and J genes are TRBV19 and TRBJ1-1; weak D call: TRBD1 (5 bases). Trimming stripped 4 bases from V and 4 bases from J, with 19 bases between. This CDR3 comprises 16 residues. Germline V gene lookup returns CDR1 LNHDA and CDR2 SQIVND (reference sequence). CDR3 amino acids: CASSTGGERRGTEAFF. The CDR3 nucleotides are TGTGCCAGTAGTACGGGGGGGGAGCGGCGCGGCACTGAAGCTTTCTTT.

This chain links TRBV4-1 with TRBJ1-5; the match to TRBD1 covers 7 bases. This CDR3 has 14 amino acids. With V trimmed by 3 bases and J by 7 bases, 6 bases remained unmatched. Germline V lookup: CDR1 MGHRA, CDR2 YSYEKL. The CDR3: CASSHSQGGQPQHF. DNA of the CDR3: TGCGCCAGCAGCCATTCCCAGGGGGGACAGCCCCAGCATTTT.

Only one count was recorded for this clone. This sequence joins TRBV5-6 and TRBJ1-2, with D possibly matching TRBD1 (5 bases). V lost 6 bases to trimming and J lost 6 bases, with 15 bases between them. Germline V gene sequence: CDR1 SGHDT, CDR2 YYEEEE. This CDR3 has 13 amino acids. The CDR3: CASTSGPGDGYTF. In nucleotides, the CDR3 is TGTGCCAGCACCTCGGGTCCGGGGGATGGCTACACCTTC.

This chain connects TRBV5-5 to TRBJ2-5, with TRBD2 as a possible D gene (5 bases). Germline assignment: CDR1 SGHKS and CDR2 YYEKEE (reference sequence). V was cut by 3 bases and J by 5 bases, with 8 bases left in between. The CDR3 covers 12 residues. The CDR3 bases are TGTGCCAGCAGCTCGGGGATCGAGACCCAGTACTTC. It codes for CASSSGIETQYF. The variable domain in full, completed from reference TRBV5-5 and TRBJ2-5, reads DAGVTQSPTHLIKTRGQQVTLRCSPISGHKSVSWYQQVLGQGPQFIFQYYEKEERGRGNFPDRFSARQFPNYSSELNVNALLLGDSALYLCASSSGIETQYFGPGTRLLVL.

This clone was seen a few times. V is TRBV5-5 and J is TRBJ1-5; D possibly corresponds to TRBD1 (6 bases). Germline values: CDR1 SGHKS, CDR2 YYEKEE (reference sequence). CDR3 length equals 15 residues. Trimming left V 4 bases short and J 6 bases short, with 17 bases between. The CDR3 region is CASSPLRGEGQPQHF. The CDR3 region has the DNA TGTGCCAGCAGCCCCCTAAGGGGGGAGGGTCAGCCCCAGCATTTT. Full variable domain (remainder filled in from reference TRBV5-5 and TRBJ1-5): DAGVTQSPTHLIKTRGQQVTLRCSPISGHKSVSWYQQVLGQGPQFIFQYYEKEERGRGNFPDRFSARQFPNYSSELNVNALLLGDSALYLCASSPLRGEGQPQHFGDGTRLSIL.

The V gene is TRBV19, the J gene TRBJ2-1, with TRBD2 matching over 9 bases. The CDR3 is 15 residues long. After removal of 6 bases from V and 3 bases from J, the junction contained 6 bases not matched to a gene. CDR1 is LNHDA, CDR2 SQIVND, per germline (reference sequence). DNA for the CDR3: TGTGCCAGTAGGTTTGGCGGGGGGGACTACAATGAGCAGTTCTTC. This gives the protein CASRFGGGDYNEQFF.

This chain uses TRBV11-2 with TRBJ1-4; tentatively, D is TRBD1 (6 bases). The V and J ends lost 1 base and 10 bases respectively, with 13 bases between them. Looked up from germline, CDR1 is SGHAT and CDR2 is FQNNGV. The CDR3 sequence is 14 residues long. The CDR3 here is CASSLVWVRGKLFF. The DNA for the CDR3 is TGTGCCAGCAGCTTAGTATGGGTCAGGGGAAAACTGTTTTTT. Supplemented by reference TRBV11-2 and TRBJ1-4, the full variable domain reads EAGVAQSPRYKIIEKRQSVAFWCNPISGHATLYWYQQILGQGPKLLIQFQNNGVVDDSQLPKDRFSAERLKGVDSTLKIQPAKLEDSAVYLCASSLVWVRGKLFFGSGTQLSVL.

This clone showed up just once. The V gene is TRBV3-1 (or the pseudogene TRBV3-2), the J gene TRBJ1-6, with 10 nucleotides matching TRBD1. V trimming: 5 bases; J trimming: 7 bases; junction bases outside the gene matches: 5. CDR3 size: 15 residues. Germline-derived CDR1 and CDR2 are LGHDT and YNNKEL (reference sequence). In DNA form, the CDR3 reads TGTGCCAGCAGCACGACAGGGGGCCGCAATTCACCCCTCCACTTT. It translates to CASSTTGGRNSPLHF.

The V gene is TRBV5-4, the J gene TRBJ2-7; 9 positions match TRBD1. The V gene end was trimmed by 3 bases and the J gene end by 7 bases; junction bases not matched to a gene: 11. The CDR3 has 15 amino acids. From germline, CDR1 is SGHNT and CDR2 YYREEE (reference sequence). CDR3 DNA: TGTGCCAGCAGCTCCCCGGGACAGGGCCTTGAGGAGCAGTACTTC. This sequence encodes CASSSPGQGLEEQYF. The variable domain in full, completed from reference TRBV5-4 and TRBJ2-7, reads ETGVTQSPTHLIKTRGQQVTLRCSSQSGHNTVSWYQQALGQGPQFIFQYYREEENGRGNFPPRFSGLQFPNYSSELNVNALELDDSALYLCASSSPGQGLEEQYFGPGTRLTVT.

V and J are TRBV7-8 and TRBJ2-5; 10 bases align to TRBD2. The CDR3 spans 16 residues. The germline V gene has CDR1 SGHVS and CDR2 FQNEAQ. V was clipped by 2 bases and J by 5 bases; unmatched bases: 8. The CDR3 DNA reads TGTGCCAGCAGCTTAAGCAGACTAGCGGGTGGTGAGACCCAGTACTTC. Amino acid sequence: CASSLSRLAGGETQYF.

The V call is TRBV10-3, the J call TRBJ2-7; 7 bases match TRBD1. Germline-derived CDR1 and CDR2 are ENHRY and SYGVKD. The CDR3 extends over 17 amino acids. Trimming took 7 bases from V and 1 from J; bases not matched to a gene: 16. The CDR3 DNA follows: TGTGCCATCATGAGCCGGAGAGAAAGGACAGGATCCTACGAGCAGTACTTC. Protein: CAIMSRRERTGSYEQYF.

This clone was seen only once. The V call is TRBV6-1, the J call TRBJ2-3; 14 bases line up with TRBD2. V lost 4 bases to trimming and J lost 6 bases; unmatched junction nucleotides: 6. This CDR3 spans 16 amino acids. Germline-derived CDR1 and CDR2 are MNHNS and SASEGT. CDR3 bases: TGTGCCAGCAGTGTGACTAGCGGGGGGGTCAGCGATACGCAGTATTTT. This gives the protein CASSVTSGGVSDTQYF.

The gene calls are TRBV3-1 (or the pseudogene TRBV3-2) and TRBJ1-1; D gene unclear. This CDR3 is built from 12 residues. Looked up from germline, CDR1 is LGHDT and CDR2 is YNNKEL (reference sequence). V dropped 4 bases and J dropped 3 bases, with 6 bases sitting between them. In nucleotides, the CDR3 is TGTGCCAGCAGCCGCTCGGACACTGAAGCTTTCTTT. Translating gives CASSRSDTEAFF.

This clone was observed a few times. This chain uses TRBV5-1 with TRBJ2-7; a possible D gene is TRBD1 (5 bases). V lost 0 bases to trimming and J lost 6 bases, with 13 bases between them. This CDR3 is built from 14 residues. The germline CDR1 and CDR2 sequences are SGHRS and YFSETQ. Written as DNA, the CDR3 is TGCGCCAGCAGCTTGGGTCTCAGGGATTCCGAGCAGTACTTC. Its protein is CASSLGLRDSEQYF.

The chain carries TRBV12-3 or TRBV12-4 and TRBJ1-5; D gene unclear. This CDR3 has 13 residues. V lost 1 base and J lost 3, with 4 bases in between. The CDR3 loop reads CASSLGANQPQHF. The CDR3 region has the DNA TGTGCCAGCAGTTTAGGGGCCAATCAGCCCCAGCATTTT.

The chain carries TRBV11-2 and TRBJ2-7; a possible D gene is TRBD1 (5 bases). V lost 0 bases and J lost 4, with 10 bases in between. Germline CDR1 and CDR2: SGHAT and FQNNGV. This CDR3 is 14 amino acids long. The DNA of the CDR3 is TGTGCCAGCAGCTTAGACCCAGGGAAGTACGAGCAGTACTTC. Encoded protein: CASSLDPGKYEQYF.

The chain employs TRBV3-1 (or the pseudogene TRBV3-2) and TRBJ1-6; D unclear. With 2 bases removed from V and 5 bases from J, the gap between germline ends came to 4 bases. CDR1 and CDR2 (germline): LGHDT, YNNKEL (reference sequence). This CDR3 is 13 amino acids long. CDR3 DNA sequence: TGTGCCAGCAGCCAATCCGATAATTCACCCCTCCACTTT. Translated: CASSQSDNSPLHF.